The clone carrying this TCR beta chain is a singleton in its sample. This entry belongs to a study of T cell changes during pregnancy in multiple sclerosis. V dropped 7 bases and J dropped 6 bases, with 23 bases sitting between them. The germline CDR1 and CDR2 sequences are MNHEY and SMNVEV (reference sequence). This CDR3 has 16 residues. Sequenced by immunoSEQ multiplex PCR; TCRdb stores in-frame clones only, minus some. The sample lists over 75,000 clones; 80% to 95% were seen once. The sequences come from peripheral blood, collected in the first trimester of pregnancy. The rearrangement uses TRBV27 and TRBJ2-3; D is perhaps TRBD2 (6 bases). This receptor was taken from a female donor with multiple sclerosis, enrolled in a pregnancy study. CDR3 DNA sequence: TGTGCCAGCACTGGGCAGGCAGTGGGAGGATGGGATACGCAGTATTTT. Amino acids: CASTGQAVGGWDTQYF.